A single sample gave rise to the 26 T cell receptor beta chains below, sequenced in a study of CXCR3-negative and CXCR3-positive naive CD8 T cells. Broader study findings: Against CXCR3-negative naive cells, CXCR3-positive naive cells showed more hydrophobic TRB CDR3s.

These receptors have no known antigen. Researchers prepared the TRB cDNA libraries using 5' RACE with UMI labels. One entry per CDR3 protein, without DNA, is what TCRdb gives after re-calling the 5' RACE reads. This sample's table reports roughly 100,000 distinct CDR3 sequences. Sequencing was carried out using naive CXCR3+ CD8+ T cells from blood. The sample's subset: CD45RO-CCR7+CD27+CD95- naive CD8+ T cells expressing CXCR3 (TNR3+). The source of these receptors is a human donor in good health. Some clones in this sample may be carry-over from other donors' samples.

The chain recombines TRBV28 with TRBJ2-7; TCRdb names TRBD1, which stays unverified in the absence of DNA. CDR1 MDHEN and CDR2 SYDVKM come from the germline V gene. The CDR3 contains 14 residues. This CDR3 reads CASSPPGVAYEQYF.

J is TRBJ1-1 and V is TRBV13; TCRdb returns TRBD1, unconfirmable since there is no DNA. Germline CDR1 PRHDT, CDR2 FYEKMQ (reference sequence). The CDR3 is 16 amino acids. The CDR3 loop reads CASSYHLDSLNTEAFF.

This sequence joins TRBV25-1 and TRBJ1-2; TCRdb's D call of TRBD1 is untestable without DNA. Germline CDR1 MGHDK, CDR2 SYGVNS. The CDR3 consists of 18 residues. The CDR3 spells CASSEWTAGQGGNYGYTF.

The chain is built from TRBV19 and TRBJ2-7; lacking DNA, the TRBD1 call made by TCRdb goes unchecked. In germline, CDR1 is LNHDA, CDR2 SQIVND (reference sequence). The CDR3 length is 14 residues. The CDR3 loop reads CASTQDRETYEQYF.

The rearrangement links TRBV28 to TRBJ1-1; absent DNA, TCRdb's TRBD1 call cannot be checked. Germline V gene data show CDR1 as MDHEN and CDR2 as SYDVKM. The CDR3 totals 13 residues. CDR3 residues: CATQGDLNTEAFF.

The rearrangement links TRBV11-2 to TRBJ2-1; TCRdb picks TRBD1, but there is no DNA to check that call. Germline CDR1 SGHAT, CDR2 FQNNGV. This CDR3 comprises 13 residues. The CDR3 is CASSSGPYNEQFF.

J is TRBJ2-2 and V is TRBV12-3 or TRBV12-4. This CDR3 is built from 12 residues. The CDR3 sequence is CASSRGTGELFF.

This chain uses TRBV20-1 with TRBJ2-7; the D call of TRBD2 rests on TCRdb alone, since no DNA is present to check it. The length of the CDR3 is 15 residues. Germline loops: CDR1 DFQATT, CDR2 SNEGSKA (reference sequence). The CDR3 here is CSARDTGTSGYEQYF.

The chain uses TRBV4-1 and TRBJ1-2. Germline V CDR1 and CDR2: MGHRA, YSYEKL. The CDR3 length is 14 residues. CDR3 loop: CASSPTIYNYGYTF.

This rearrangement joins TRBV11-3 to TRBJ2-1; no DNA is available, so the TRBD1 call from TCRdb remains unchecked. This CDR3 is 14 amino acids long. Germline lookup yields CDR1 SGHNT and CDR2 YENEEA. The CDR3 is CASRARQGYNEQFF.

The gene calls are TRBV5-1 and TRBJ1-1; TCRdb's assignment of TRBD1 cannot be checked, as there is no DNA. The CDR3 extends over 17 amino acids. Germline CDR1 is SGHRS and CDR2 is YFSETQ. This CDR3 reads CASSLLTGGRVNTEAFF.

The J gene is TRBJ1-1, the V gene TRBV9; TCRdb calls TRBD1, which cannot be checked without DNA. This CDR3 comprises 11 residues. Per germline, CDR1 SGDLS and CDR2 YYNGEE. CDR3 in amino acids: CASSGGGEAFF.

This chain connects TRBV7-9 to TRBJ1-2; as DNA is missing, the TRBD1 call by TCRdb cannot be tested. This CDR3 is 16 amino acids long. Germline CDR1 reads SEHNR; CDR2 reads FQNEAQ (reference sequence). CDR3 sequence: CASSHSRTLANYGYTF.

The chain has TRBV14 and TRBJ2-2; the D call from TCRdb, TRBD2, cannot be confirmed without DNA. Germline values: CDR1 SGHDN, CDR2 FVKESK. CDR3 length: 18 amino acids. The CDR3 spells CASSQDFRLAGVTGELFF.

CDR3 residues: CASSDGWGLSYNEQFF. This chain uses TRBV5-1 with TRBJ2-1. The CDR3 has 16 amino acids. CDR1 is SGHRS, CDR2 YFSETQ, per germline.

The V and J genes are TRBV10-3 and TRBJ2-7; TCRdb selects TRBD1, and the lack of DNA leaves this call unchecked. The CDR3 totals 13 residues. Per germline, CDR1 ENHRY and CDR2 SYGVKD. The CDR3 spells CAIGQGNSYEQYF.

The chain links TRBV4-2 to TRBJ2-7. The CDR3 is made up of 13 amino acids. Germline-derived CDR1 and CDR2 are LGHNA and YNFKEQ. The CDR3 reads CASSQELSYEQYF.

The rearrangement uses TRBV29-1 and TRBJ2-1; TCRdb picks TRBD2, but there is no DNA to check that call. Germline V gives CDR1 SQVTM, CDR2 ANQGSEA. The CDR3 sequence is 14 residues long. CDR3 sequence reads: CSVDGLVLYNEQFF.

The chain combines TRBV20-1 with TRBJ2-7. The CDR3 extends over 13 amino acids. The germline gives CDR1 DFQATT, CDR2 SNEGSKA (reference sequence). The CDR3 region is CSARVVGSYEQYF.

The rearrangement joins TRBV27 to TRBJ2-7; the TRBD1 assignment by TCRdb is unverifiable without DNA. The CDR3 covers 14 residues. Germline CDR1 and CDR2: MNHEY and SMNVEV (reference sequence). CDR3 residues: CASRDRGPLYEQYF.

The chain is built from TRBV6-5 and TRBJ2-7; TCRdb names TRBD1, which stays unverified in the absence of DNA. The CDR3 totals 14 residues. From germline, CDR1 is MNHEY and CDR2 SVGAGI. CDR3 residues: CASSYSEQGYEQYF.

Here the CDR3 reads CASSPPPRPSGGTYTDTQYF. J is TRBJ2-3 and V is TRBV7-3; without DNA, the TCRdb call of TRBD2 cannot be checked. CDR1 is SGHTA and CDR2 is FQGTGA in the germline V gene. The CDR3 contains 20 residues. Full variable domain (outside the CDR3, taken from reference TRBV7-3 and TRBJ2-3): GAGVSQTPSNKVTEKGKYVELRCDPISGHTALYWYRQSLGQGPEFLIYFQGTGAADDSGLPNDRFFAVRPEGSVSTLKIQRTERGDSAVYLCASSPPPRPSGGTYTDTQYFGPGTRLTVL.

The chain combines TRBV4-2 with TRBJ1-5. From germline, CDR1 is LGHNA and CDR2 YNFKEQ. This CDR3 is built from 15 residues. Here the CDR3 reads CASSQEGRGGQPQHF.

V gene TRBV30 combines with J gene TRBJ1-2; TCRdb picks TRBD1, but there is no DNA to check that call. Germline V gene sequence: CDR1 GTSNPN, CDR2 SVGIG (reference sequence). This CDR3 is built from 13 residues. The CDR3 loop is CAWSQLLSDGYTF.

The chain couples TRBV29-1 to TRBJ2-1; the TCRdb call, TRBD2, lacks DNA for checking. Germline V gene sequence: CDR1 SQVTM, CDR2 ANQGSEA. The CDR3 totals 13 residues. CDR3 in amino acids: CSVGTSDFDEQFF.

The chain is built from TRBV29-1 and TRBJ2-1; with no DNA, the TCRdb D assignment of TRBD1 cannot be verified. The CDR3 extends over 12 amino acids. From germline, CDR1 is SQVTM and CDR2 ANQGSEA. CDR3 protein: CSVAASGNEQFF.